This T cell receptor beta chain was identified in a study of blood T cell repertoires in COVID-19. Per the germline V gene, CDR1 is MDHEN and CDR2 is SYDVKM. V lost 3 bases to trimming and J lost 5 bases, with 14 bases between them. The CDR3 sequence is 15 residues long. As handled by the study authors: Estimation of nucleated cell counts was performed using reference gene primer amplification. Repertoires were generated with immunoSEQ multiplex PCR, while TCRdb's copy carries only in-frame clones and drops some. The V and J calls and clone size were taken over from that table, and D and trimming were inferred from the DNA. This table holds 330,000 or so clones, 89% found once.

V usage is TRBV28 and J usage is TRBJ1-5, with TRBD1 as a possible D gene (5 bases). Material for sequencing was peripheral blood. The origin of this receptor is a woman aged 60-75 years with COVID-19, enrolled during active disease. The CDR3 here is CASSLRRGGYQPQHF. CDR3 DNA sequence: TGTGCCAGCAGTTTGAGGCGGGGGGGTTATCAGCCCCAGCATTTT.